Only a few counts were recorded for the clone carrying this T cell receptor beta chain. The data stem from a study of blood T cells in healthy people across ages. Germline CDR1 is SNHLY and CDR2 is FYNNEI. There are 11 residues in the CDR3. A second PCR of 7 to 11 cycles used a sample-barcoded 5' primer and a J-beta primer mix. TCRdb independently ran MiXCR on the 5' RACE reads; one entry per CDR3 protein. The sample shows 800,000 or so distinct CDR3 sequences, around half of them seen only once. The clonotype comes from a man older than 75 in good health. The chain recombines TRBV2 with TRBJ2-3, with D possibly TRBD2 on 6 matching bases. Gene TRBJ2-7 matches the end of the DNA better, so the J call may be wrong. The specimen sequenced was blood. CDR3 residues: CASSPRGTQYF. The CDR3, as DNA: TGTGCCAGCAGCCCACGGGGGACGCAGTACTTC.